The rows below give T cell receptor beta chains drawn from one sample of a study of blood T cell repertoires in COVID-19. Assay used: immunoSEQ multiplex PCR; TCRdb lists only in-frame clones, some missing. This sample has fewer than 250,000 clones, with 80% to 95% found just once. Sequenced sample: peripheral blood. The receptors come from a man aged 55 to 70 with COVID-19, enrolled during active disease. Each CDR3 is given with its conserved first and last residue. Fields, in order: J gene, clone size, V gene, D gene, CDR3 protein, CDR3 DNA. The D gene is left open where the match is weak. Size is omitted from some rows. Given values are once, few, many or a class for expanded clones.

j_call: TRBJ1-6
clone_size: .
v_call: TRBV12-5
d_call: TRBD1
cdr3_aa: CASGLMPLVGTGAESYNSPLHF
cdr3_nt: TGTGCTAGTGGTTTGATGCCCCTAGTGGGGACAGGGGCCGAGTCCTATAATTCACCCCTCCACTTT

j_call: TRBJ2-1
clone_size: .
v_call: TRBV19
d_call: TRBD2
cdr3_aa: CASSWQGGTSGYNEQFF
cdr3_nt: TGTGCCAGTAGTTGGCAGGGCGGGACTAGCGGTTACAATGAGCAGTTCTTC

j_call: TRBJ1-5
clone_size: .
v_call: TRBV27
d_call: .
cdr3_aa: CASSWSGRQPQHF
cdr3_nt: TGTGCCAGCAGCTGGTCAGGGAGGCAGCCCCAGCATTTT

j_call: TRBJ2-2
clone_size: .
v_call: TRBV7-2
d_call: TRBD1
cdr3_aa: CASSAGQVTGELFF
cdr3_nt: TGTGCCAGCAGCGCCGGACAGGTCACCGGGGAGCTGTTTTTT

j_call: TRBJ1-6
clone_size: .
v_call: TRBV28
d_call: .
cdr3_aa: CASRYAPGSYNSPLHF
cdr3_nt: TGTGCCAGCAGATACGCCCCAGGGTCCTATAATTCACCCCTCCACTTT

j_call: TRBJ2-5
clone_size: .
v_call: TRBV6-5
d_call: TRBD1
cdr3_aa: CASSYSNRGKETQYF
cdr3_nt: TGTGCCAGCAGTTACTCGAACAGGGGTAAAGAGACCCAGTACTTC

j_call: TRBJ1-3
clone_size: .
v_call: TRBV6-1
d_call: TRBD1
cdr3_aa: CASSEQGARRRPGNTIYF
cdr3_nt: TGTGCCAGCAGTGAACAGGGGGCCCGACGGCGACCTGGAAACACCATATATTTT

j_call: TRBJ1-3
clone_size: once
v_call: TRBV14
d_call: .
cdr3_aa: CASSPWLGGNTIYF
cdr3_nt: TGTGCCAGCAGTCCTTGGCTAGGTGGAAACACCATATATTTT

j_call: TRBJ2-1
clone_size: .
v_call: TRBV18
d_call: TRBD2
cdr3_aa: CASSPSLDGRDEQFF
cdr3_nt: TGTGCCAGCTCACCAAGTTTAGACGGGAGGGATGAGCAGTTCTTC

j_call: TRBJ2-1
clone_size: .
v_call: TRBV11-2
d_call: .
cdr3_aa: CASSLEASSSYNEQFF
cdr3_nt: TGTGCCAGCAGCTTAGAGGCTAGCAGCTCCTACAATGAGCAGTTCTTC

j_call: TRBJ1-5
clone_size: .
v_call: TRBV30
d_call: .
cdr3_aa: CAWSVGGLEAQHF
cdr3_nt: TGTGCCTGGAGTGTAGGCGGGCTTGAGGCCCAGCATTTT

j_call: TRBJ1-5
clone_size: .
v_call: TRBV5-6
d_call: .
cdr3_aa: CASSLGQSNQPQHF
cdr3_nt: TGTGCCAGCAGCTTGGGACAGAGCAATCAGCCCCAGCATTTT

j_call: TRBJ2-7
clone_size: .
v_call: TRBV11-2
d_call: .
cdr3_aa: CASSPSPSYEQYF
cdr3_nt: TGTGCCAGCAGCCCCAGTCCCTCCTACGAGCAGTACTTC

j_call: TRBJ1-5
clone_size: .
v_call: TRBV12-3/TRBV12-4
d_call: .
cdr3_aa: CATTRDTNQPQHF
cdr3_nt: TGTGCCACCACCCGGGACACCAATCAGCCCCAGCATTTT

j_call: TRBJ1-2
clone_size: .
v_call: TRBV28
d_call: .
cdr3_aa: CASSITGEYYGYTF
cdr3_nt: TGTGCCAGCAGCATTACAGGAGAATACTATGGCTACACCTTC

j_call: TRBJ2-1
clone_size: .
v_call: TRBV11-2
d_call: TRBD2
cdr3_aa: CASSFGTSGASYNEQFF
cdr3_nt: TGTGCCAGCAGCTTCGGGACTAGCGGGGCTTCCTACAATGAGCAGTTCTTC

j_call: TRBJ2-3
clone_size: .
v_call: TRBV24-1
d_call: .
cdr3_aa: CATSGDGGPRHTQYF
cdr3_nt: TGTGCCACCAGTGGGGACGGGGGACCGAGACATACGCAGTATTTT

j_call: TRBJ1-2
clone_size: .
v_call: TRBV21-1
d_call: .
cdr3_aa: CASSKAPGQGSYTF
cdr3_nt: TGTGCCAGCAGCAAAGCCCCGGGACAGGGTTCCTACACCTTC

j_call: TRBJ2-7
clone_size: .
v_call: TRBV6-5
d_call: TRBD1
cdr3_aa: CASSLGQGASYEQYF
cdr3_nt: TGTGCCAGCAGTCTTGGACAGGGGGCCTCCTACGAGCAGTACTTC

j_call: TRBJ1-4
clone_size: .
v_call: TRBV5-1
d_call: TRBD1
cdr3_aa: CASSPKDRREKLFF
cdr3_nt: TGCGCCAGCAGCCCTAAGGACAGGCGGGAAAAACTGTTTTTT